Sequencing of this T cell receptor (beta chain) was carried out in a study of blood T cell repertoires in COVID-19. Study-wide context: Sites in the United States, Italy and Spain provided acute and convalescent COVID-19 samples. T cells, B-cell-depleted T cells, or PBMCs provided the cDNA or gDNA that served as material.

Authors' processing steps: Nucleated cell counts were estimated from reference gene primer amplification. The protocol was immunoSEQ multiplex PCR, while the TCRdb copy is restricted to in-frame clones and leaves out a portion. V, J and clone size reflect that table, while D and trimming were determined from the DNA. The sample lists tens of thousands of clones; approximately 87% were seen once. V shed 2 bases and J 6 bases; nucleotides not matched to a gene: 6. CDR3 length: 14 residues. From germline, CDR1 is SEHNR and CDR2 FQNEAQ (reference sequence). Specimen: peripheral blood. The source is a human donor in a cohort sampled during active COVID-19. The chain has TRBV7-9 and TRBJ1-1; 7 bases are shared with TRBD1. The CDR3 DNA follows: TGTGCCAGCAGCTTATTGACAGGGCGGGCTGAAGCTTTCTTT. Protein sequence: CASSLLTGRAEAFF.